The entry that follows covers one T cell receptor (beta chain) sequence. Its antigen has not been determined. Base-call qualities are not available, and no considerably larger clone is one nucleotide away. The CDR3 regions of human TCRbeta chains were subjected to immunosequencing. The paper's data handling went like this. Repertoire TCRs were matched against a reference library of SARS-CoV-2-specific TCRs generated with the MIRA antigen-specificity platform. Breadth was defined as the fraction of unique TCRs that were SARS-CoV-2-associated. Depth was defined as the fraction of total T cells that were SARS-CoV-2-associated. Each spike-specific TCR was assigned to its reactive spike region and to a CD4 or CD8 class using the MIRA data. Log10-transformed breadth and depth values were compared by one-way ANOVA with Sidak's multiple comparisons tests. TCRdb took over this immuneACCESS table, retaining in-frame rearrangements with V and J assigned. Such tables are incomplete; in checked studies, under half of the missing clones stem from an unresolved V gene, and the remainder is unexplained. V, J and clone size were drawn from that table, and D and trimming were deduced from the DNA. For this sample the table gives 60,000 to 100,000 clones, of which 92% were detected only once. In total, the top ten clones hold roughly 6.8% of the sample.

This specimen belongs to a study of T cell responses to AZD1222 COVID-19 vaccine (dated by TCRdb to about 2021). For the study in its entirety: A total of just over 230 trial participants underwent TCR sequencing, of whom 200 to 220 had received two doses of AZD1222 and some 25 had received two doses of the MenACWY control vaccine. Trial participants were enrolled by age into 18-55, 56-69 and 70-plus year subgroups, with 148, 28 and 57 TCR-sequenced participants respectively.

The time point label, as the study defines it: baseline before first vaccination. The treatment or condition label, as the study defines it: meningococcal conjugate vaccine given as trial control. Samples from vaccinated people were obtained from the UK trials COV001 and COV002, which included a single-blind randomized controlled phase 2/3 trial of AZD1222 (ChAdOx1 nCoV-19) in healthy adults. For TCRbeta chain sequencing, PBMC samples were collected from trial participants at day 0 and at day 28 after the second dose. Overall study results and their limits: Vaccine-associated CD4 TCRs spanned the whole spike protein, with dominant responses in regions 160-218 and 743-854. Because no day 14 peak-response samples were available, repertoires were characterized only after the peak T cell response. Nearly half of unique spike-specific TCRs reportedly recognized epitopes outside regions mutated in the B.1.351 and B.1.1.7 variants. Conclusions about previously exposed vaccinees were limited because only six AZD1222 recipients were SARS-CoV-2 seropositive at baseline. Participants were mostly white British and included more females than males, and it was suggested by the authors that clonal diversity may have been underestimated. A significant rise in spike-specific TCR breadth and depth was observed after two AZD1222 doses relative to day 0 and relative to MenACWY recipients. In the small 56-69-year group, the increase in depth fell short of significance, most likely because of low power.

For this chain, trimming is 5 bases at the V end and 7 bases at the J end, and the number of junction bases without a gene match is 6. For CDR1 and CDR2, the germline V gene lists SGHAT and FQNNGV. The CDR3 numbers 14 residues from cysteine through phenylalanine. Left in the record is the CDR3 DNA by itself, 42 bases read in frame from the first base. The source of this sequence is an adult in good health. Recombination linked TRBV11-2 to TRBJ1-5; TRBD1 lines up with 9 middle nucleotides. The material was peripheral blood, obtained on day 0 of MenACWY control vaccination. The nucleotide sequence reads as follows: TGTGCCAGCAGCACCGGACAGGGGCGGCAGCCCCAGCATTTT. This codes for CASSTGQGRQPQHF.